Following are 5 T cell receptor beta chains from one sample sequenced in a study of cytomegalovirus exposure and HLA in healthy donors. Both 60 Vbeta primers and 13 Jbeta primers went into the PCR. Assay: immunoSEQ multiplex PCR; the TCRdb copy retains only in-frame clones and omits some. The sample consists of about 150,000 clones, 82% of them appearing once. The sample was PBMCs. The origin of the receptors is a woman between 45 and 60 years old in good health and CMV-seropositive.

The chain has TRBV6-6 and TRBJ2-1, with 8 positions matching TRBD1. J was trimmed by 6 bases and V by 4 bases; bases with no gene match: 5. The CDR3 totals 14 residues. Germline values: CDR1 MNHNY, CDR2 SVGAGI (reference sequence). The CDR3 nucleotides read TGTGCCAGCAGTTTCGACAGGGGAACCAATGAGCAGTTCTTC. The encoded protein is CASSFDRGTNEQFF.

The rearrangement links TRBV6-5 to TRBJ1-6; D is unresolved. Germline V gene data show CDR1 as MNHEY and CDR2 as SVGAGI. The CDR3 has 14 amino acids. V gave up 2 bases and J gave up 9 bases, with 11 bases separating them. DNA for the CDR3: TGTGCCAGCAGTTACAATGGAGACGGTTCACCCCTCCACTTT. It specifies CASSYNGDGSPLHF.

Only a few counts were recorded for this clone. The chain recombines TRBV9 with TRBJ2-1; possibly TRBD2 for D (7 bases). V shed 0 bases and J shed 7 bases, with 17 bases lying between them. Germline V gene sequence: CDR1 SGDLS, CDR2 YYNGEE. This CDR3 spans 16 amino acids. The CDR3 nucleotides are TGTGCCAGCAGCGTAGATCTGGCGGGGGCATGGAATGAGCAGTTCTTC. It codes for CASSVDLAGAWNEQFF.

The chain employs TRBV30 and TRBJ2-7; the D gene is possibly TRBD2 (6 bases). From germline, CDR1 is GTSNPN and CDR2 SVGIG (reference sequence). The CDR3 has 14 residues. The V and J ends lost 1 base and 7 bases respectively, with 17 bases between them. The CDR3 reads CAWSAAGITWEQYF. CDR3 DNA sequence: TGTGCCTGGAGTGCCGCGGGGATTACGTGGGAGCAGTACTTC.

This clone was seen just once. The rearrangement links TRBV5-6 to TRBJ1-2; 9 nucleotides match TRBD1. The junction had 5 bases not matched to a gene; V was cut back by 0 bases and J by 2 bases. This CDR3 contains 16 residues. Germline loops: CDR1 SGHDT, CDR2 YYEEEE. The CDR3 loop is CASSLDRDRVNYGYTF. CDR3 DNA sequence: TGTGCCAGCAGCTTGGACCGGGACAGGGTAAACTATGGCTACACCTTC.